This T cell receptor beta chain came from a study of radiation and T cells in renal cell carcinoma. Study-level background: Nephrectomy followed 15 Gy stereotactic body radiation by 4 weeks.

This clone was seen only a few times. The antigen is not known. Study-level points and caveats: In blood, top tumor clones expanded by 2 weeks, shrinking by 4.

Only in-frame clones appear in the TCRdb table, and some are missing; sequencing was by immunoSEQ multiplex PCR. The table shows 150,000 or so clones, with around 89% occurring only once. Time point noted: baseline pretreatment blood. As for treatment: 15 Gy SBRT to primary tumor, nephrectomy 4 weeks later. Blood was sampled at baseline, 2 weeks and 4 weeks after SBRT. Clear cell pathology was present in this patient's renal cell carcinoma. The junction had 12 bases not matched to a gene; V was cut back by 6 bases and J by 5 bases. The CDR3 spans 15 residues. CDR1 is MDHEN and CDR2 is SYDVKM in the germline V gene.

V and J are TRBV28 and TRBJ1-2; TRBD1 agrees at 7 bases. The sequence came from an older woman with renal cell carcinoma. The sample consisted of blood, taken from a patient whose treatment included radiotherapy and nephrectomy. The CDR3 DNA sequence: TGTGCCAGCAGCCAATTCCGGGACAGAGGGTATGGCTACACCTTC. This gives the protein CASSQFRDRGYGYTF.